These 24 T cell receptor beta chains were all obtained from the same sample, sequenced in a study of T cell responses to AZD1222 COVID-19 vaccine. TCRdb's table, derived via immunoSEQ multiplex PCR, lists solely in-frame clones and lacks some. Of more than 150,000 clones in the sample, about 94% are singletons; the top ten hold approximately 9.6%. The sequences come from peripheral blood, collected on day 0 of AZD1222 vaccination. Receptor source: an adult in good health.

This chain connects TRBV7-9 to TRBJ2-7, with TRBD2 matching 8 bases. The CDR3 has 15 amino acids. CDR1 SEHNR and CDR2 FQNEAQ come from the germline V gene (reference sequence). V trimming: 5 bases; J trimming: 1 base; junction bases outside the gene matches: 7. This CDR3 reads CASSALAGLSYEQYF. In nucleotides, the CDR3 is TGTGCCAGCAGCGCTCTAGCGGGCTTGTCCTACGAGCAGTACTTC.

The chain has TRBV4-2 and TRBJ1-1; D call uncertain. This CDR3 has 15 residues. Trimming removed 0 bases at V and 0 bases at J, with 8 bases between. Germline assignment: CDR1 LGHNA and CDR2 YNFKEQ. The CDR3 spells CASSQDRVMNTEAFF. The CDR3 DNA is TGTGCCAGCAGCCAAGATCGGGTCATGAACACTGAAGCTTTCTTT.

This clone was counted a single time. This chain connects TRBV3-1 (or the pseudogene TRBV3-2) to TRBJ1-2; D possibly corresponds to TRBD1 (5 bases). Germline values: CDR1 LGHDT, CDR2 YNNKEL (reference sequence). This CDR3 region has 13 residues. V was pared by 1 base and J by 4 bases, with 7 bases between. CDR3 bases: TGTGCCAGCAGCCAAGGGGGGGTCTATGGCTACACCTTC. Its translation: CASSQGGVYGYTF.

The chain recombines TRBV19 with TRBJ2-1; D remains unclear. V lost 1 base to trimming and J lost 7 bases, with 8 bases between them. The CDR3 is 13 residues long. Germline-derived CDR1 and CDR2 are LNHDA and SQIVND (reference sequence). CDR3 bases: TGTGCCAGTAGTATAGTACCCTTAAATGAGCAGTTCTTC. Protein product: CASSIVPLNEQFF.

The chain recombines TRBV9 with TRBJ2-7; possibly TRBD2 for D (6 bases). The germline V gene has CDR1 SGDLS and CDR2 YYNGEE. The CDR3 covers 14 residues. V shed 5 bases and J shed 2 bases, with 14 bases lying between them. The CDR3 here is CASRQGTLPYEQYF. As DNA, the CDR3 is TGTGCCAGCAGGCAAGGGACTCTACCCTACGAGCAGTACTTC.

This clone appeared a single time. This rearrangement joins TRBV7-2 to TRBJ1-1; 9 bases align to TRBD1. In germline, CDR1 is SGHTA, CDR2 FQGNSA. CDR3 length equals 16 residues. V was pared by 6 bases and J by 1 base, with 9 bases of the junction left unmatched. CDR3 DNA sequence: TGTGCCAGCAGATTCGCGGACAGGGGTTGGAACACTGAAGCTTTCTTT. This gives the protein CASRFADRGWNTEAFF.

The chain carries TRBV2 and TRBJ1-6; D ambiguous. The CDR3 is made up of 15 amino acids. Germline loops: CDR1 SNHLY, CDR2 FYNNEI. The V end was cut by 5 bases, the J end by 7 bases, with 15 bases between. In DNA, the CDR3 is TGTGCCAGCAGTCCCAAATTATCGTGGAATTCACCCCTCCACTTT. The encoded protein is CASSPKLSWNSPLHF.

The CDR3 is CASSSTSTRGTEAFF. The CDR3 DNA is TGTGCCAGCAGCTCAACAAGCACCAGGGGCACTGAAGCTTTCTTT. The chain has TRBV7-9 and TRBJ1-1; possibly TRBD1 for D (6 bases). This CDR3 has 15 residues. Germline-derived CDR1 and CDR2 are SEHNR and FQNEAQ (reference sequence). With 4 bases removed from V and 4 bases from J, the gap between germline ends came to 16 bases.

The V and J genes are TRBV28 and TRBJ1-5; TRBD1 is a possible D gene (5 bases). The V end lost 6 bases, the J end lost 0 bases, and 12 bases lay between the germline ends. CDR3 size: 15 residues. Germline CDR1 reads MDHEN; CDR2 reads SYDVKM. This CDR3 reads CASRRTGHSNQPQHF. DNA for the CDR3: TGTGCCAGCAGGCGCACAGGCCATAGCAATCAGCCCCAGCATTTT.

This chain uses TRBV13 with TRBJ2-3; TRBD2 matches at 8 bases. In germline, CDR1 is PRHDT, CDR2 FYEKMQ (reference sequence). This CDR3 spans 19 amino acids. With 6 bases clipped from V and 0 bases from J, the junction kept 17 bases outside the gene matches. This CDR3 reads CASSSLNLGLAGSTDTQYF. CDR3 sequence (DNA): TGTGCCAGCAGTTCCTTAAACTTGGGGTTAGCGGGGAGCACAGATACGCAGTATTTT.

This chain uses TRBV19 with TRBJ2-1; 8 bases are a match to TRBD1. The CDR3 runs to 15 residues. CDR1 and CDR2 (germline): LNHDA, SQIVND (reference sequence). V lost 3 bases to trimming and J lost 8 bases; unmatched junction nucleotides: 9. CDR3 nucleotides: TGTGCCAGTAGTATCGGCCGGGACAGGTCTCATGAGCAGTTCTTC. Protein: CASSIGRDRSHEQFF.

This clone was seen once. V is TRBV28 and J is TRBJ1-5; D unresolved. The CDR3 is 15 residues long. Germline CDR1 and CDR2: MDHEN and SYDVKM. V was pared by 3 bases and J by 0 bases, with 9 bases between. The CDR3 sequence is CASSFTRFSNQPQHF. The CDR3 region has the DNA TGTGCCAGCAGTTTTACCAGGTTTAGCAATCAGCCCCAGCATTTT.

V gene TRBV4-1 combines with J gene TRBJ1-2; D call uncertain. CDR3 length: 15 residues. Germline V gene lookup returns CDR1 MGHRA and CDR2 YSYEKL. V dropped 1 base and J dropped 3 bases, with 12 bases sitting between them. The DNA for the CDR3 is TGCGCCAGCAGCCAAGTGGATACGGCGGACTATGGCTACACCTTC. It codes for CASSQVDTADYGYTF.

V is TRBV28 and J is TRBJ2-3; no firm D call. V lost 1 base, J lost 2 bases, and 4 bases lay in between. Germline V lookup: CDR1 MDHEN, CDR2 SYDVKM. CDR3 length: 13 residues. Here the CDR3 reads CASSLYPTDTQYF. The CDR3 DNA sequence: TGTGCCAGCAGTTTATACCCCACAGATACGCAGTATTTT. The full variable domain, its missing parts supplied by reference TRBV28 and TRBJ2-3, is DVKVTQSSRYLVKRTGEKVFLECVQDMDHENMFWYRQDPGLGLRLIYFSYDVKMKEKGDIPEGYSVSREKKERFSLILESASTNQTSMYLCASSLYPTDTQYFGPGTRLTVL.

The chain has TRBV28 and TRBJ1-2; no clear D gene. V was trimmed by 9 bases and J by 4 bases, leaving 9 bases between them. There are 11 residues in the CDR3. CDR1 MDHEN and CDR2 SYDVKM come from the germline V gene. CDR3 region: CASARPYGYTF. CDR3 nucleotide sequence: TGTGCCAGTGCACGGCCCTATGGCTACACCTTC.

The chain links TRBV3-1 (or the pseudogene TRBV3-2) to TRBJ2-1; D is unclear. Germline V gene lookup returns CDR1 LGHDT and CDR2 YNNKEL (reference sequence). The CDR3 is 11 residues long. V gave up 1 base and J gave up 10 bases, with 5 bases separating them. The CDR3 DNA reads TGTGCCAGCAGCCAAGCTGGGGAGCAGTTCTTC. This encodes CASSQAGEQFF.

V and J are TRBV7-8 and TRBJ2-5, with 8 bases that match TRBD1. CDR1 SGHVS and CDR2 FQNEAQ come from the germline V gene. Losses at the gene ends were 5 bases for V and 5 bases for J; bases not matched to a gene: 10. This CDR3 comprises 15 residues. CDR3 DNA sequence: TGTGCCAGCAGCCCTGGACAGGGTTCTCCCGAGACCCAGTACTTC. It specifies CASSPGQGSPETQYF.

This clone was picked up one time. The chain has TRBV7-2 and TRBJ2-4; 7 positions agree with TRBD2. Trimming took 5 bases from V and 6 from J; bases not matched to a gene: 10. CDR1 SGHTA and CDR2 FQGNSA come from the germline V gene. The CDR3 is made up of 15 amino acids. Written as DNA, the CDR3 is TGTGCCAGCAGCCCGGGGAGGGAACAAAGAAACATTCAGTACTTC. It specifies CASSPGREQRNIQYF.

The chain employs TRBV7-8 and TRBJ2-1; maybe TRBD2 (7 bases). CDR3 length: 12 residues. The germline gives CDR1 SGHVS, CDR2 FQNEAQ. Trimming shortened V by 5 bases and J by 7 bases, and 9 bases separated the two germline ends. CDR3 in amino acids: CASSRGGNEQFF. Written as DNA, the CDR3 is TGTGCCAGCAGCAGGGGGGGAAATGAGCAGTTCTTC. Using reference TRBV7-8 and TRBJ2-1 for the parts outside the CDR3, the full variable domain is GAGVSQSPRYKVAKRGQDVALRCDPISGHVSLFWYQQALGQGPEFLTYFQNEAQLDKSGLPSDRFFAERPEGSVSTLKIQRTQQEDSAVYLCASSRGGNEQFFGPGTRLTVL.

This chain joins TRBV2 and TRBJ1-2, with 10 nucleotides matching TRBD1. The CDR3 length is 14 residues. Trimming cost V 6 bases and J 4 bases; bases outside gene matches: 5. The V gene's germline CDR1 is SNHLY and CDR2 FYNNEI. CDR3 loop: CASSTDRGIYGYTF. CDR3 bases: TGTGCCAGCAGCACGGACAGGGGGATCTATGGCTACACCTTC.

The chain couples TRBV30 to TRBJ2-1, with 7 bases fitting TRBD1. The germline gives CDR1 GTSNPN, CDR2 SVGIG (reference sequence). The CDR3 is 14 amino acids. Germline trimming cut 5 bases from V and 7 bases from J; bases unmatched to any gene: 11. CDR3 DNA: TGTGCCTGGGGCACAGGGGCTTTCAATAATGAGCAGTTCTTC. The encoded protein is CAWGTGAFNNEQFF.

The chain has TRBV27 and TRBJ1-1; D ambiguous. The CDR3 length is 14 residues. The germline gives CDR1 MNHEY, CDR2 SMNVEV (reference sequence). Trimming left V 2 bases short and J 5 bases short, with 12 bases between. CDR3 loop: CASSLHGLMTEAFF. The CDR3 DNA is TGTGCCAGCAGTTTACACGGTTTAATGACTGAAGCTTTCTTT.

This rearrangement joins TRBV6-5 to TRBJ2-5; 8 bases agree with TRBD2. Germline V gene lookup returns CDR1 MNHEY and CDR2 SVGAGI. The CDR3 extends over 16 amino acids. The J segment lost 0 bases and the V segment lost 2 bases, leaving 5 bases of the junction unmatched. The CDR3 region has the DNA TGTGCCAGCAGTTACGGTTTAGCGGGGTACCAAGAGACCCAGTACTTC. Protein product: CASSYGLAGYQETQYF.

The chain couples TRBV7-3 to TRBJ1-6, with a possible D match to TRBD1 (5 bases). Trimming shortened V by 5 bases and J by 7 bases, and 12 bases separated the two germline ends. CDR1 is SGHTA and CDR2 is FQGTGA in the germline V gene. There are 14 residues in the CDR3. The CDR3 DNA sequence: TGTGCCAGCAGCCCCGGGGCAGCCAATTCACCCCTCCACTTT. This codes for CASSPGAANSPLHF.